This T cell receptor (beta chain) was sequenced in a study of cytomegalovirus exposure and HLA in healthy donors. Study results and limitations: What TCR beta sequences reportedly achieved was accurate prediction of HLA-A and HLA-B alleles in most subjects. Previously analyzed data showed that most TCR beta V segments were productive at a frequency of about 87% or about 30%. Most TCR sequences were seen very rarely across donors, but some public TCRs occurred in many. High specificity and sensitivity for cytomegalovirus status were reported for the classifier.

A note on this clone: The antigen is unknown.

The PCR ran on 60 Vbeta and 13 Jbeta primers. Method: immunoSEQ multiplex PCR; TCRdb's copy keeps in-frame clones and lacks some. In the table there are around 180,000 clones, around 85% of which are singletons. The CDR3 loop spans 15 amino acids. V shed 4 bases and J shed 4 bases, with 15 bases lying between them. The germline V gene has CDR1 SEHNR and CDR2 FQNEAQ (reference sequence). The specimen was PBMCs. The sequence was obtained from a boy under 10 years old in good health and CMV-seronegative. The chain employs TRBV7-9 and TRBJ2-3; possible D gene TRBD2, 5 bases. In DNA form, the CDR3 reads TGTGCCAGCAGCTCTCGGCAGCGGTTCCCAGATACGCAGTATTTT. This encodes CASSSRQRFPDTQYF.